A selection of T cell receptor beta chains follows, all from one sample in a study of lung T cells in sarcoidosis with Löfgren's syndrome. TCRdb ran MiXCR on the reads and lists one entry per CDR3 protein. The repertoire holds about 63,000 distinct CDR3 sequences, with around 20% as singletons. Specimen: CD4+ T cells from PBMCs. Receptor source: a human donor with sarcoidosis (Löfgren's syndrome or another form), or a control subject (not recorded which). CDR3s include the opening cysteine and the closing phenylalanine or tryptophan. The D gene is left open where the match is weak. Only some rows state a clone size, as once, few, many or a class for expanded clones.

D,J,V,size,DNA,CDR3
TRBD1,TRBJ2-3,TRBV28,many,TGTGCCAGCAGCTCACAGGGGGCCACAGATACGCAGTATTTT,CASSSQGATDTQYF
-,TRBJ2-3,TRBV6-1,many,TGTGCCAGCAGCCGTCAGGCGGGGGATACGCAGTATTTT,CASSRQAGDTQYF
-,TRBJ1-1,TRBV27,-,TGTGCCAGCAGTTTATTCTGGGGCCTAAACGCTGAAGCTTCCTTT,CASSLFWGLNAEASF
-,TRBJ2-3,TRBV7-3,few,TGTGCCAGCAGCTCCGTCCCGGGACTTGGGAAGGATACGCAGTATTTT,CASSSVPGLGKDTQYF
-,TRBJ2-4,TRBV28,many,TGTGCCAGCAGTTTGCAGGGAGCGGTAGCCAAAAACATTCAGTACTTC,CASSLQGAVAKNIQYF
TRBD1,TRBJ2-5,TRBV6-1,many,TGTGCCAGCAGTGTACGACCGGGACAGAGGATTGACCAAGAGACCCAGTACTTC,CASSVRPGQRIDQETQYF
-,TRBJ2-2,TRBV7-9,-,TGTGCCAGCAGCTTAAGGGGGAACACCGGGGAGCTGTTTTTT,CASSLRGNTGELFF
TRBD1,TRBJ1-5,TRBV10-3,few,TGTGCCATCCAAGAGGGACAGGGAAACAATCAGCCCCAGCATTTT,CAIQEGQGNNQPQHF
-,TRBJ1-5,TRBV12-3/TRBV12-4,few,TGTGCCAGCAGTTTAAAGGGGCAGAATAGCAATCAGCCCCAGCATTTT,CASSLKGQNSNQPQHF
-,TRBJ2-7,TRBV28,many,TGTGCCAGCAGTTCCCCCCCCAGGGTCACCTACGAGCAGTACTTC,CASSSPPRVTYEQYF